This T cell receptor (beta chain) was obtained from a study of T cell repertoires in cytomegalovirus infection. For the study at large: HLA-B-restricted CMV epitopes that are well studied, plus recently identified HLA-C-restricted ones, were used by the study. Both a matching HLA type and CMV infection were indicated by public TCR beta signatures. General study results and limits: In two of eight donors, the top clonotype was HLA-C-restricted CMV-specific.

Of note for this clonotype: As yet, its antigen is unknown.

The CDR3 loop spans 16 amino acids. CDR1 is SGHDT, CDR2 YYEEEE, per germline. V lost 0 bases to trimming and J lost 0 bases; unmatched junction nucleotides: 5. TCRdb ran MiXCR on the reads and lists one entry per CDR3 protein. The sample contains 50,000 to 60,000 distinct CDR3 sequences, about 20% of which appear only once. The material was CD8+ T cells from cultured PBMCs, obtained from culture after CMV antigen stimulation. The chain couples TRBV5-6 to TRBJ1-1, with 7 bases aligning to TRBD1. The TCR comes from a human donor in good health (CMV status not recorded). Some clones in this sample may be carry-over from other donors' samples. In DNA, the CDR3 is TGTGCCAGCAGCTTGGCGAGGGACAGCCTGAACACTGAAGCTTTCTTT. Protein product: CASSLARDSLNTEAFF.